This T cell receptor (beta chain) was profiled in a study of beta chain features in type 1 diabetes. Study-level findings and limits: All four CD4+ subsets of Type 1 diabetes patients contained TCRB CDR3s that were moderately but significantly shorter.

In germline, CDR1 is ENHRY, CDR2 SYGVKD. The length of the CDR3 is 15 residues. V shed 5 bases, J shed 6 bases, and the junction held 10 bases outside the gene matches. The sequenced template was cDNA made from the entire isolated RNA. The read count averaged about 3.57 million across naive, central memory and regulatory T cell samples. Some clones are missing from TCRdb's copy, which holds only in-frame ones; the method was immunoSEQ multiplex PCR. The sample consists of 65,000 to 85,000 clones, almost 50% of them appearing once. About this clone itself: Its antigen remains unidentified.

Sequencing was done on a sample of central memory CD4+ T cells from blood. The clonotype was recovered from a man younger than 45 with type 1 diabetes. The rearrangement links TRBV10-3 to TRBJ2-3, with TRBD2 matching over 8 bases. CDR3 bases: TGTGCCATCAGTAAGGTAGCGGGGCCTTCGGATACGCAGTATTTT. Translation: CAISKVAGPSDTQYF.